This TCR beta chain comes out of a study of graft-versus-host responses after intestinal transplantation. About the research overall: The whole recipient group had anti-thymocyte globulin induction followed by tacrolimus and steroids for 2 to 3 years.

As for this clone: Its antigen remains unidentified.

Germline values: CDR1 SGHAT, CDR2 FQNNGV. The CDR3 sequence is 14 residues long. V lost 5 bases and J lost 0; bases outside the gene matches: 1. The study's findings and limits: Recipient marrow showed GvH clones, some seen first in ileum or blood. Peak GvH clone levels in circulation were associated with early post-transplant HvG declines.

Sequencing used immunoSEQ multiplex PCR; TCRdb keeps in-frame clones, though not all of them. The sample has about 120,000 clones, around 96% seen once. The genes are TRBV11-2 and TRBJ2-7; 10 nucleotides agree with TRBD2. The sequence was obtained from a human donor who received an intestinal transplant. Source: unstimulated CD8+ T cells sorted from spleen or lymph node cells, taken before intestinal transplant. The DNA of the CDR3 is TGTGCCAGCAGCCCTAGCGGGGGCTCCTACGAGCAGTACTTC. It specifies CASSPSGGSYEQYF. Based on the CDR3 plus reference TRBV11-2 and TRBJ2-7, the full variable domain is EAGVAQSPRYKIIEKRQSVAFWCNPISGHATLYWYQQILGQGPKLLIQFQNNGVVDDSQLPKDRFSAERLKGVDSTLKIQPAKLEDSAVYLCASSPSGGSYEQYFGPGTRLTVT.